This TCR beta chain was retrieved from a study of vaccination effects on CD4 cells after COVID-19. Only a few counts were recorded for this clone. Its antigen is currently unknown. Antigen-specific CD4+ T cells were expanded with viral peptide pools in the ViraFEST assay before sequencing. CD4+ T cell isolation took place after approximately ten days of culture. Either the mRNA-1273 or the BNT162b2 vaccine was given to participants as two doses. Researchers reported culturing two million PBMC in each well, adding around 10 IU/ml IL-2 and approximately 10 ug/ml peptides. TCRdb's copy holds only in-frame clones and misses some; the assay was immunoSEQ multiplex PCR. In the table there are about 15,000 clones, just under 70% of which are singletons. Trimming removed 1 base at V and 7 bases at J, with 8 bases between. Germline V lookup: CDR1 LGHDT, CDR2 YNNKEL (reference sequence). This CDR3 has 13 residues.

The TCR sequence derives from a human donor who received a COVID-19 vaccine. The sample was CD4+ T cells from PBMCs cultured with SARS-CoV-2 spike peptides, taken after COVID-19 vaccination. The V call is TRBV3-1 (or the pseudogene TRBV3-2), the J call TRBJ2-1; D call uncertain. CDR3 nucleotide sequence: TGTGCCAGCAGCCAAGCGTTCGTGAATGAGCAGTTCTTC. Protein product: CASSQAFVNEQFF.